The clone carrying this T cell receptor (beta chain) has ten or more counts. RNA transcripts gave rise to amplified TCR beta CDR3 regions. Using the HTBI primer set, a first-round RT-PCR was run on the TCR CDR3. A single record per CDR3 protein comes from TCRdb applying MiXCR to the multiplex PCR reads. Of about 400,000 distinct CDR3 sequences listed, approximately 15% are singletons. This entry belongs to a study of T cells in Graves' hyperthyroidism and ophthalmopathy. Fresh peripheral blood, roughly 9.8 ml of it, supplied the PBMCs. In germline, CDR1 is SQVTM, CDR2 ANQGSEA. The CDR3 runs to 12 residues. V was cut by 4 bases and J by 0 bases, with 7 bases left in between.

The receptor comes from a young woman with Graves' hyperthyroidism. The chain recombines TRBV29-1 with TRBJ2-7; D is possibly TRBD2 (6 bases). Sequenced sample: blood. This chain's CDR3 is CSVAGSSYEQYF. CDR3 sequence (DNA): TGCAGCGTTGCCGGGAGCTCCTACGAGCAGTACTTC.